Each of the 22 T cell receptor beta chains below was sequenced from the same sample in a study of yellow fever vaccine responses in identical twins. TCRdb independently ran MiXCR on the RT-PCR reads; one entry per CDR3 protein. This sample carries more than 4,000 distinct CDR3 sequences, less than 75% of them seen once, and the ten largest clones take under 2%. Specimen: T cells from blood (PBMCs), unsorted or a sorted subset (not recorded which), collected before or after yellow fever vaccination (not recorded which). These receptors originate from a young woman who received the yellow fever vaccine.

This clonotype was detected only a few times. This CDR3 is CSVVLSHRAYEQYF. The CDR3 DNA reads as TGCAGCGTTGTATTGTCTCACAGGGCCTACGAGCAGTACTTC. The chain employs TRBV29-1 and TRBJ2-7; TRBD1 might be the D (6 bases). CDR3 length: 14 residues. The V end lost 4 bases, the J end lost 2 bases, and 15 bases lay between the germline ends. Germline V gene data show CDR1 as SQVTM and CDR2 as ANQGSEA.

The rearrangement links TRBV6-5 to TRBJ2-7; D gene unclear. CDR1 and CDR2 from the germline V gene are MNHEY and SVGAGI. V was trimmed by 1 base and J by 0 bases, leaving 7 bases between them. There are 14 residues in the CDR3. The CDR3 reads CASSYYGTSYEQYF. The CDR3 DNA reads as TGTGCCAGCAGTTACTATGGCACCTCCTACGAGCAGTACTTC.

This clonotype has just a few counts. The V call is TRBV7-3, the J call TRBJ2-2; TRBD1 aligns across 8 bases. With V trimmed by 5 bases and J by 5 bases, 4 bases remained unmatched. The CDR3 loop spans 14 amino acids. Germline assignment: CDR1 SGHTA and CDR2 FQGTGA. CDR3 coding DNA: TGTGCCAGCAGCACAGGGGGGTCAACCGGGGAGCTGTTTTTT. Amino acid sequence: CASSTGGSTGELFF.

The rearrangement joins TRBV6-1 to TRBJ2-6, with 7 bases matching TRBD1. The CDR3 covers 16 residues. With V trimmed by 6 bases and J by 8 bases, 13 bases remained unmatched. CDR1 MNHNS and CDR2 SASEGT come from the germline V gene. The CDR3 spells CASRDRALLFPNVLTF. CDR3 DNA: TGTGCCAGCAGAGACAGGGCCCTACTTTTCCCCAACGTCCTGACTTTC.

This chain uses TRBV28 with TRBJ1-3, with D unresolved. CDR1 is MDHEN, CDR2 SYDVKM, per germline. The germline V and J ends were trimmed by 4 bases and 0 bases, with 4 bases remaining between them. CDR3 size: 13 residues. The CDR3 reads CASSWGSGNTIYF. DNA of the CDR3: TGTGCCAGCAGTTGGGGCTCTGGAAACACCATATATTTT.

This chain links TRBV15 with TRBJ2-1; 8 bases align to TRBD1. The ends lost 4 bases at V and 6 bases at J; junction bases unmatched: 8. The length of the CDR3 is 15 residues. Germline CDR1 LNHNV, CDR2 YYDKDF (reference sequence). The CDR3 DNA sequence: TGTGCCACCAGCATCTTACCCGGGACAGGCAATGAGCAGTTCTTC. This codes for CATSILPGTGNEQFF. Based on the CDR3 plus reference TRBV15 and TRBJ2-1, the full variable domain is DAMVIQNPRYQVTQFGKPVTLSCSQTLNHNVMYWYQQKSSQAPKLLFHYYDKDFNNEADTPDNFQSRRPNTSFCFLDIRSPGLGDTAMYLCATSILPGTGNEQFFGPGTRLTVL.

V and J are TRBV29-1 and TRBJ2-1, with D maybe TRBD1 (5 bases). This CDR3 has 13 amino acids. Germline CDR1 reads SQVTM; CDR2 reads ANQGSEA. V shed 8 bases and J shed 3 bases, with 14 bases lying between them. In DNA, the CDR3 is TGCAGCTCCGCGCAGGGCTTCTACAATGAGCAGTTCTTC. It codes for CSSAQGFYNEQFF.

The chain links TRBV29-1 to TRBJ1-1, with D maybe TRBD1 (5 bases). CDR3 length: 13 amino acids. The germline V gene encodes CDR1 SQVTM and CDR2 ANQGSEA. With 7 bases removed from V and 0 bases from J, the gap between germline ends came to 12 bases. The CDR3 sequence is CSAWGSMNTEAFF. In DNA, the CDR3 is TGCAGCGCTTGGGGCAGCATGAACACTGAAGCTTTCTTT.

The CDR3 DNA is TGTGCCAGCAGATTTAGCGGGGACTCCTACGAGCAGTACTTC. Translated: CASRFSGDSYEQYF. The V call is TRBV12-3 or TRBV12-4, the J call TRBJ2-7, with 8 bases fitting TRBD2. The CDR3 is made up of 14 amino acids. V was pared by 6 bases and J by 0 bases, with 4 bases of the junction left unmatched.

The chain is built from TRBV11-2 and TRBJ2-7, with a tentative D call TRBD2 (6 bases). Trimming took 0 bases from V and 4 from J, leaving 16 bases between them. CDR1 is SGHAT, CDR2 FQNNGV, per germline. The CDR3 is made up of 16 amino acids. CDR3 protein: CASSLDLWEETYEQYF. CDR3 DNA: TGTGCCAGCAGCTTAGATTTGTGGGAGGAGACTTACGAGCAGTACTTC.

The CDR3 DNA is TGTGCCAGCAGCTTGGTTCTTCGGACAGGGGGATTCGAGCAGTACTTC. Its translation: CASSLVLRTGGFEQYF. This chain connects TRBV5-5 to TRBJ2-7, with 10 positions matching TRBD1. The germline V gene encodes CDR1 SGHKS and CDR2 YYEKEE (reference sequence). The CDR3 length is 16 residues. After removal of 0 bases from V and 6 bases from J, the junction contained 9 bases not matched to a gene.

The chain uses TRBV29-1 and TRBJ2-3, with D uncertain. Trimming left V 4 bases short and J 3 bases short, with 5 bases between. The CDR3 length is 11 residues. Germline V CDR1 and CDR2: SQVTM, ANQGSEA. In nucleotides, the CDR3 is TGCAGCGTTGCCCAAACAGATACGCAGTATTTT. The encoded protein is CSVAQTDTQYF.

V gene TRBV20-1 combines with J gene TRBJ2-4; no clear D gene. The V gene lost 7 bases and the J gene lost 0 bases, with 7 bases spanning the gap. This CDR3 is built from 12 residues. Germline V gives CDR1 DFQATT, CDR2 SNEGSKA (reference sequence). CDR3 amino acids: CSVLAAKNIQYF. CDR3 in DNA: TGCAGTGTACTCGCAGCCAAAAACATTCAGTACTTC.

The CDR3 DNA is TGTGCCAGTAGTATACCCGGACATCGCGCCCAGCCCCAGCATTTT. As protein: CASSIPGHRAQPQHF. This chain uses TRBV19 with TRBJ1-5; maybe TRBD1 (5 bases). Trimming took 2 bases from V and 7 from J, leaving 15 bases between them. This CDR3 has 15 residues. Per the germline V gene, CDR1 is LNHDA and CDR2 is SQIVND (reference sequence).

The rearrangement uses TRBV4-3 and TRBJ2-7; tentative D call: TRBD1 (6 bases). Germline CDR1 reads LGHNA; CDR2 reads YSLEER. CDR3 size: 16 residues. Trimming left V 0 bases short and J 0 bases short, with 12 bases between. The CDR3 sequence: CASSQDPGRGSYEQYF. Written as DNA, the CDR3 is TGCGCCAGCAGCCAAGATCCGGGCAGGGGCTCCTACGAGCAGTACTTC.

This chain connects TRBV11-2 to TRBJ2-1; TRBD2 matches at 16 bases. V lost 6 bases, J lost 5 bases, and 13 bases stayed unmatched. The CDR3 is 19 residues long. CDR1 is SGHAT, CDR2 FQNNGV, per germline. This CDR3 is CASRRMGTSGRAVNNEQFF. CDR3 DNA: TGTGCCAGCAGGCGAATGGGGACTAGCGGGAGGGCCGTCAACAATGAGCAGTTCTTC.

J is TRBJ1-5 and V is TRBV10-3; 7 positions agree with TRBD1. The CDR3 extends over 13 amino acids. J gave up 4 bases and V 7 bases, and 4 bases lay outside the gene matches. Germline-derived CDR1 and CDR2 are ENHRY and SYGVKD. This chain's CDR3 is CAITGQLNQPQHF. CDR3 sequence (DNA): TGTGCCATCACGGGACAGCTTAATCAGCCCCAGCATTTT.

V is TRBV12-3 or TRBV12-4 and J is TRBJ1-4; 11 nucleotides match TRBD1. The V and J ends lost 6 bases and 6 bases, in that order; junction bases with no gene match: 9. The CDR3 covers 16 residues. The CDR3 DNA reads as TGTGCCAGCAGCACCGGGACAGGGGGTTTCGATGAAAAACTGTTTTTT. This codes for CASSTGTGGFDEKLFF.

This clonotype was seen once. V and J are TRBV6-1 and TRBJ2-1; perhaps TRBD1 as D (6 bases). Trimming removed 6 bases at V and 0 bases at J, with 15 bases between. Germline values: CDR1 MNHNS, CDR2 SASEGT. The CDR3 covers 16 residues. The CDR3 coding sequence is TGTGCCAGCAGCAAGCTTACAGGGAGCTCCTACAATGAGCAGTTCTTC. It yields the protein CASSKLTGSSYNEQFF.

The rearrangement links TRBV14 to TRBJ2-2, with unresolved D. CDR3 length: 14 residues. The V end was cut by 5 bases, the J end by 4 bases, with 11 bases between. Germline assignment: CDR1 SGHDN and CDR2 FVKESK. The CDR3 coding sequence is TGTGCCAGCAGCTTTGAGTTTTCCACCGGGGAGCTGTTTTTT. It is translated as CASSFEFSTGELFF. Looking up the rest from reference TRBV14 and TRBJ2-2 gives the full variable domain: EAGVTQFPSHSVIEKGQTVTLRCDPISGHDNLYWYRRVMGKEIKFLLHFVKESKQDESGMPNNRFLAERTGGTYSTLKVQPAELEDSGVYFCASSFEFSTGELFFGEGSRLTVL.

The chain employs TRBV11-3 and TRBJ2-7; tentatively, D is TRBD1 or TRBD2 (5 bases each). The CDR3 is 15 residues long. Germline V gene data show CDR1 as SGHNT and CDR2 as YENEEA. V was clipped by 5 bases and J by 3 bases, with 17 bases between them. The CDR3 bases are TGTGCCAGCAGCGCCCCGGGACGCGGACACTACGAGCAGTACTTC. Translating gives CASSAPGRGHYEQYF.

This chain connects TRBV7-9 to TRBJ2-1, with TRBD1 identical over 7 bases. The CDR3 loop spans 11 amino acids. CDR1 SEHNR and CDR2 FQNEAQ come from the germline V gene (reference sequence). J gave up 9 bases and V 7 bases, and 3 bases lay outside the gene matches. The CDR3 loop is CASTRGTEQFF. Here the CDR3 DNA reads TGTGCCAGCACCAGGGGGACTGAGCAGTTCTTC.